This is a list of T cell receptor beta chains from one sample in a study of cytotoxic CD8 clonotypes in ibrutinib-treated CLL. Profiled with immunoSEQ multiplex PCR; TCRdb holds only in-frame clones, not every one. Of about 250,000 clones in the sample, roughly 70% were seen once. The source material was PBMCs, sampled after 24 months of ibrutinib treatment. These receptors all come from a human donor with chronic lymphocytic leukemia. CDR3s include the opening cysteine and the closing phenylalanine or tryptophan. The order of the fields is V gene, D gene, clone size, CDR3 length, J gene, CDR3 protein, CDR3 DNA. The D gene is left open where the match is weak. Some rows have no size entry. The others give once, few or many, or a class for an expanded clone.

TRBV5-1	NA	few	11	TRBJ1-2	CASSGNYGYTF	TGCGCCAGCAGTGGGAACTATGGCTACACCTTC
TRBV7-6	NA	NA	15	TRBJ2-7	CASSLAGARGREQYF	TGTGCCAGCAGCTTAGCTGGGGCCAGGGGGAGGGAGCAGTACTTC
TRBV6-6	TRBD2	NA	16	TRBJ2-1	CASSHGLAGKNNEQFF	TGTGCCAGCAGTCACGGACTAGCGGGAAAGAACAATGAGCAGTTCTTC
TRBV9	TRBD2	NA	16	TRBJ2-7	CASSVGREGIFYEQYF	TGTGCCAGCAGCGTCGGGCGGGAGGGCATATTCTACGAGCAGTACTTC
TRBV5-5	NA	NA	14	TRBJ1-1	CASSRRSDSTEAFF	TGTGCCAGCAGCCGTCGCTCGGATAGCACTGAAGCTTTCTTT
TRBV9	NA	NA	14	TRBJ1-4	CASSVGGGNEKLFF	TGTGCCAGCAGCGTAGGAGGGGGTAACGAAAAACTGTTTTTT
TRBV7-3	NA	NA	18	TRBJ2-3	CASSLTARGAGGPDTQYF	TGTGCCAGCAGTTTAACGGCACGCGGAGCGGGCGGGCCCGATACGCAGTATTTT
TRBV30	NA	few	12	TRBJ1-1	CAWSGVRTEAFF	TGTGCCTGGAGTGGGGTGCGAACTGAAGCTTTCTTT
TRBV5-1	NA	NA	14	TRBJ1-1	CASSRTTGITEAFF	TGCGCCAGCAGCCGGACGACAGGTATCACTGAAGCTTTCTTT
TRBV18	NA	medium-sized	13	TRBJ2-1	CASSPQLFHEQFF	TGTGCCAGCTCACCCCAGCTCTTTCATGAGCAGTTCTTC
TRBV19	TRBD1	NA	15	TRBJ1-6	CASSITTGGNSPLHF	TGTGCCAGTAGTATAACGACAGGGGGCAATTCACCCCTCCACTTT
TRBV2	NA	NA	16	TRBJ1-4	CASSARTFATNEKLFF	TGTGCCAGCAGTGCCCGGACATTTGCAACTAATGAAAAACTGTTTTTT
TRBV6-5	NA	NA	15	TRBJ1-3	CASSFRDGYGNTIYF	TGTGCCAGCAGTTTCCGGGACGGCTACGGAAACACCATATATTTT
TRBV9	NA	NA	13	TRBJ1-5	CASSAGFNQPQHF	TGTGCCAGCAGCGCCGGGTTCAATCAGCCCCAGCATTTT
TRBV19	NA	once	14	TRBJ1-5	CASSDSRFNQPQHF	TGTGCCAGTAGTGATTCCAGATTCAATCAGCCCCAGCATTTT
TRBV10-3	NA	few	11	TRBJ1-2	CAISPGIGYTF	TGTGCCATCAGCCCGGGCATTGGCTACACCTTC
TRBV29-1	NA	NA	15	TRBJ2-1	CSVTPRTGNVVEQFF	TGCAGCGTGACTCCTAGAACGGGAAACGTCGTCGAGCAGTTCTTC
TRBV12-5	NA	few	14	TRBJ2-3	CASGYSGRTDTQYF	TGTGCTAGTGGTTACTCTGGACGCACAGATACGCAGTATTTT
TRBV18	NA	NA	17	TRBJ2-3	CASSPGARSLGPDTQYF	TGTGCCAGCTCACCAGGAGCCCGGTCACTGGGCCCAGATACGCAGTATTTT
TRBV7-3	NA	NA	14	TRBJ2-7	CASSLMGGDDEQYF	TGTGCCAGCAGCTTAATGGGGGGTGACGACGAGCAGTACTTC
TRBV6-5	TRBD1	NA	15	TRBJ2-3	CASSYGQGVTDTQYF	TGTGCCAGCAGCTATGGACAGGGGGTTACAGATACGCAGTATTTT
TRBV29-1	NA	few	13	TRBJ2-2	CSVDRGNTGELFF	TGCAGCGTTGATAGGGGTAATACCGGGGAGCTGTTTTTT
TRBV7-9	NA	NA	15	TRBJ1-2	CASSLGAVENYGYTF	TGTGCCAGCAGCTTAGGGGCGGTCGAGAACTATGGCTACACCTTC
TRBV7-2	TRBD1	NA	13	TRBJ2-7	CASRTGGADEQYF	TGTGCCAGCAGGACAGGGGGTGCTGATGAGCAGTACTTC
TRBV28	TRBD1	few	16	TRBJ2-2	CASSSPGQGGTGELFF	TGTGCCAGCAGTTCCCCCGGACAGGGTGGCACCGGGGAGCTGTTTTTT
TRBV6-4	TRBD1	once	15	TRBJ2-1	CASSDEGTGYNEQFF	TGTGCCAGCAGTGACGAGGGGACAGGGTACAATGAGCAGTTCTTC
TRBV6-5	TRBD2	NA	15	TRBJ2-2	CASSFISSGTGELFF	TGTGCCAGCAGTTTCATTTCTAGCGGGACCGGGGAGCTGTTTTTT
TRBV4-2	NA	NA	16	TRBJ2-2	CASSQDRLPNTGELFF	TGTGCCAGCAGCCAAGATAGACTACCTAACACCGGGGAGCTGTTTTTT
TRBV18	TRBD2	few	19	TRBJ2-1	CASSPDASGTVSSYNEQFF	TGTGCCAGCTCACCAGACGCTAGCGGGACTGTGAGCTCCTACAATGAGCAGTTCTTC
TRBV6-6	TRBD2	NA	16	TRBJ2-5	CASSYVSGTRTETQYF	TGTGCCAGCAGTTACGTATCCGGGACTAGGACGGAGACCCAGTACTTC
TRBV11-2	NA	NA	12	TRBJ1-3	CASTNVGNTIYF	TGTGCCAGCACAAACGTCGGAAACACCATATATTTT
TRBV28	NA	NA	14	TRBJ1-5	CASTKPQGNQPQHF	TGTGCCAGCACAAAACCTCAGGGGAATCAGCCCCAGCATTTT
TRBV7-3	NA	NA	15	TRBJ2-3	CASSSTRGSTDTQYF	TGTGCCAGCAGCTCAACTAGGGGAAGCACAGATACGCAGTATTTT
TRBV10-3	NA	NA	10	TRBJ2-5	CATGMETQYF	TGTGCCACGGGGATGGAGACCCAGTACTTC
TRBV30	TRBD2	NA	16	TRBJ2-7	CAWSPLLAGLTYEQYF	TGTGCCTGGAGTCCCTTACTAGCGGGACTTACCTACGAGCAGTACTTC
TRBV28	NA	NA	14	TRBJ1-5	CASSSGAGDQPQHF	TGTGCCAGCAGTTCCGGGGCTGGCGATCAGCCCCAGCATTTT
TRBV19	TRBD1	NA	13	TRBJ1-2	CASSSGQGDGYTF	TGTGCCAGTAGTTCCGGACAGGGAGATGGCTACACCTTC
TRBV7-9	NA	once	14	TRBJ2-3	CASSLDRVTDTQYF	TGTGCCAGCAGCTTAGACAGGGTGACAGATACGCAGTATTTT
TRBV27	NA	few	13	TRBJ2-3	CASSGQGTDTQYF	TGTGCCAGCAGTGGGCAGGGAACAGATACGCAGTATTTT
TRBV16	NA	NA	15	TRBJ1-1	CASSRNLVGNTEAFF	TGTGCCAGCAGCCGGAATCTAGTAGGGAACACTGAAGCTTTCTTT
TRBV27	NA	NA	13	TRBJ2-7	CASSLGLAYEQYF	TGTGCCAGCAGTTTGGGGCTAGCGTACGAGCAGTACTTC